This entry is about one T cell receptor (beta chain). The target antigen is unknown. The data were obtained in a study of T cells in tumors after PD-1 blockade. Overall study: No patient had prior checkpoint blockade, systemic immunosuppression, or radiotherapy within 4 weeks. During anti-PD-1 treatment, some patients continued daily vismodegib 150 mg. Study results and caveats: Blood contained 40% to 50% of the tumor's TCR clonotypes.

Clones were sequenced by immunoSEQ multiplex PCR, and TCRdb holds only the in-frame ones, with some missing. The table shows 1,200 to 1,500 clones, with 65% to 70% occurring only once. The CDR3 extends over 18 amino acids. CDR1 and CDR2 from the germline V gene are MNHNS and SASEGT. The junction had 11 bases not matched to a gene; V was cut back by 0 bases and J by 3 bases. The genes are TRBV6-1 and TRBJ2-7; TRBD2 aligns across 10 bases. The sequence derives from a human donor with basal cell carcinoma. The source was tumor tissue, collected before anti-PD-1 treatment. The CDR3 bases are TGTGCCAGCAGTGAAGCTTTCGTAGTAGCGGGGGGACTCTACGAGCAGTACTTC. Encoded protein: CASSEAFVVAGGLYEQYF.